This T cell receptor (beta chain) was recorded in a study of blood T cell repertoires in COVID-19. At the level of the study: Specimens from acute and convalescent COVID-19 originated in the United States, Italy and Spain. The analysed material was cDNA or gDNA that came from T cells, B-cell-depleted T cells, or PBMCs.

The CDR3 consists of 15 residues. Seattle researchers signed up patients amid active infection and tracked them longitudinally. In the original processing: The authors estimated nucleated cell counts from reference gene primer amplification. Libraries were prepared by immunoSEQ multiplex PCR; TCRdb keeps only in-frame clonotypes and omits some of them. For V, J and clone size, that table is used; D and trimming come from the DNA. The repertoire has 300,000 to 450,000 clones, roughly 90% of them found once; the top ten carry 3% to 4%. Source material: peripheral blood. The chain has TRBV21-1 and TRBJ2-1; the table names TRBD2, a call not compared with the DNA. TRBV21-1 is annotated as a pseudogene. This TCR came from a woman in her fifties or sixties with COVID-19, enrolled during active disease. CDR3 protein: CASSNGAGDNNEQFF. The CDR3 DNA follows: TGTGCCAGCAGCAATGGGGCGGGGGACAACAATGAGCAGTTCTTC.